The clone carrying this T cell receptor (beta chain) was seen more than once but under ten times. Its specificity is not known. The record originates from a study of metastatic and nonmetastatic thyroid tumors. The wider study: The comparison covered peripheral blood and tumor or nodule tissue in malignant and benign thyroid patients.

This CDR3 contains 14 residues. The V end lost 10 bases, the J end lost 6 bases, and 22 bases lay between the germline ends. Germline V lookup: CDR1 MNHNS, CDR2 SASEGT. No patient had received any treatment before thyroid surgery. In the authors' methods: Differences in CDR3 between clinicopathological groups were drawn on to build a classifier intended to discriminate distant-metastatic papillary thyroid cancer patients. TCRdb re-called the PCR reads via MiXCR. Here the V and J calls rest on TCRdb's processing, not on the authors' analysis. The sample lists about 59,000 clones; roughly 15% were seen once. The study, taken as a whole, reports: Reported TCR beta diversity, measured in blood and tumor, was significantly higher for malignant thyroid tumors than for benign nodules.

J is TRBJ2-7 and V is TRBV6-1, with D perhaps given as TRBD1 or TRBD2 (6 bases each). The sample comprised blood. This TCR was recovered from a male donor with papillary thyroid cancer or a benign thyroid nodule (not recorded which). Some clones in this sample may be carry-over from other donors' samples. The CDR3 region has the DNA TGTGCCATCAGCCCCCTAGCGTGGGGGCCCGAGCAGTACTTC. This translates into CAISPLAWGPEQYF.